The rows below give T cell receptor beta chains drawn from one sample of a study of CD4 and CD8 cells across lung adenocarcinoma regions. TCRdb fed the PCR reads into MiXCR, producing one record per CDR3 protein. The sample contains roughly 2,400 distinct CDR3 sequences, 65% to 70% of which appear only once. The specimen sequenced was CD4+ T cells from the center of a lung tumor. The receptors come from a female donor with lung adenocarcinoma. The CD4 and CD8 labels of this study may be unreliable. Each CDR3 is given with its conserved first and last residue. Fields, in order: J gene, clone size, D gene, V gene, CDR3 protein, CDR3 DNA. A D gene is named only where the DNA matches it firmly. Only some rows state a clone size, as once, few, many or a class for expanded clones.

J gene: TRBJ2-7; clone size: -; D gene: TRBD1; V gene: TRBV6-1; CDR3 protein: CASSRDRGGLSGTDTQYF; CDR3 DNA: TGTGCCAGCAGCCGGGACAGGGGTGGACTGAGTGGCACAGATACGCAGTACTTC
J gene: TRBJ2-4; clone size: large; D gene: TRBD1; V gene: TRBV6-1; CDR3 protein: CASTYTGVNIQYF; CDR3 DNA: TGTGCCAGTACATATACAGGGGTAAACATTCAGTACTTC
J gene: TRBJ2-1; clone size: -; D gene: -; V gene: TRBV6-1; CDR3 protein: CASGGMDYEQFF; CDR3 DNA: TGTGCCAGCGGGGGTATGGACTACGAGCAGTTCTTC
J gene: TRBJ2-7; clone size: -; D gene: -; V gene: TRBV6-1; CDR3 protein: CASKPLDVSYEQYF; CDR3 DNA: TGTGCCAGCAAGCCCTTGGACGTCTCCTACGAGCAGTACTTC
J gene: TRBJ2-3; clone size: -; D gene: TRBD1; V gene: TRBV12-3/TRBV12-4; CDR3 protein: CASSLGRGTDTQYF; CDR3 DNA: TGTGCCAGCAGTTTAGGCAGGGGGACAGATACGCAGTATTTT
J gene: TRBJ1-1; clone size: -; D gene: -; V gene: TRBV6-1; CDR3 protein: CASAHLGTNTEAFF; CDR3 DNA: TGTGCCAGCGCACATTTGGGGACTAACACTGAAGCTTTCTTT
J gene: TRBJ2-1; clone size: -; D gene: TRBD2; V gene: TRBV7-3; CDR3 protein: CASSRWTSGTHNEQFF; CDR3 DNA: TGTGCCAGCAGCCGGTGGACTAGCGGGACCCACAATGAGCAGTTCTTC
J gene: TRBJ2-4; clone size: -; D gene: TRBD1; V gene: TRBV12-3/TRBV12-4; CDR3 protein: CASINRDRGDGAKNIQYF; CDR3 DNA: TGTGCCAGCATCAACCGGGACAGGGGTGATGGGGCCAAAAACATTCAGTACTTC
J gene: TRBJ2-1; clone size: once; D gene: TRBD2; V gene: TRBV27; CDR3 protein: CASSSWGSGRLNEQFF; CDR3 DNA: TGTGCCAGCAGTTCCTGGGGTAGCGGGAGGCTCAATGAGCAGTTCTTC
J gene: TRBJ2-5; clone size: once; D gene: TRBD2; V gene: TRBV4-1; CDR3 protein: CASSQALAGRETQYF; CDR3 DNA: TGCGCCAGCAGCCAAGCCCTAGCGGGAAGAGAGACCCAGTACTTC
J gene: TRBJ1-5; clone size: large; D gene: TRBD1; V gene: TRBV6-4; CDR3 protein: CASNSPGQGTQPQHF; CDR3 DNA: TGTGCCAGCAATTCTCCGGGACAGGGGACTCAGCCCCAGCATTTT